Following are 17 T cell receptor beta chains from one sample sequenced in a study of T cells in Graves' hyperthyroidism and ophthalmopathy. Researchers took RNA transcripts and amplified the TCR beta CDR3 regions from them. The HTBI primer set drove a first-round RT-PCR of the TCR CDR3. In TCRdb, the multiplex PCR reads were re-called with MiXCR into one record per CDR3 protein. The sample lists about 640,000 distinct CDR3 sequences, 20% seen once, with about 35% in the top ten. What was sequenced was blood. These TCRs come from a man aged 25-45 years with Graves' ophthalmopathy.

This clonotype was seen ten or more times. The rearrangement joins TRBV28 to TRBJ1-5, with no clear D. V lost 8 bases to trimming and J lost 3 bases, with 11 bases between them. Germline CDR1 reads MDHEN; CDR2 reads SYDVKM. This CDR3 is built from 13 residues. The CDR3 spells CASRLGNNQPQHF. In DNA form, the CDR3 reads TGTGCCAGCCGCTTAGGGAACAATCAGCCCCAGCATTTT.

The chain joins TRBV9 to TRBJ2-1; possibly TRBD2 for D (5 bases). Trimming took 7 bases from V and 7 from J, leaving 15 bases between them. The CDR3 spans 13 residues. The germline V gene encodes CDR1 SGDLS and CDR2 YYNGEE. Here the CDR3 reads CASGLARGNEQFF. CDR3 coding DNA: TGTGCCAGCGGCCTGGCCAGAGGGAATGAGCAGTTCTTC.

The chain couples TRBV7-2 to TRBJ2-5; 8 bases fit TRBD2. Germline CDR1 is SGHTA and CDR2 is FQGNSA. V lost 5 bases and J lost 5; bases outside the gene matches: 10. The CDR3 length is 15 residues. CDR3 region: CASSVQRERVETQYF. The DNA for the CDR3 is TGTGCCAGCAGCGTTCAGCGGGAGAGAGTGGAGACCCAGTACTTC.

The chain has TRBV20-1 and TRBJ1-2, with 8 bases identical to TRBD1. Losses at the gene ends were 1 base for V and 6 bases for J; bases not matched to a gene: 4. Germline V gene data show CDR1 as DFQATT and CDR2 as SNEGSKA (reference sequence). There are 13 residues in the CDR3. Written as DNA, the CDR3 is TGCAGTGCTAGAGCGGACAGGGTGGATGGCTACACCTTC. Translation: CSARADRVDGYTF.

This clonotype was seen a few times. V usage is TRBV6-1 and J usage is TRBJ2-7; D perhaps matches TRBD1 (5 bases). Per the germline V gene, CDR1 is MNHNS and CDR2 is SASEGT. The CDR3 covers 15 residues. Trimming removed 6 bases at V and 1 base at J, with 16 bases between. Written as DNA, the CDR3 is TGTGCCAGCAGCCCTGACAGATTCGGGTCCTACGAGCAGTACTTC. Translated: CASSPDRFGSYEQYF.

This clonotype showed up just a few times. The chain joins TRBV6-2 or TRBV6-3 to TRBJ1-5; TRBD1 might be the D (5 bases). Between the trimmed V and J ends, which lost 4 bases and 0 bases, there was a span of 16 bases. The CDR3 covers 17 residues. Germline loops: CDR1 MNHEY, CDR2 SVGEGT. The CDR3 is CASSLKGPLYSNQPQHF. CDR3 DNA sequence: TGTGCCAGCAGTTTAAAGGGACCCCTCTATAGCAATCAGCCCCAGCATTTT.

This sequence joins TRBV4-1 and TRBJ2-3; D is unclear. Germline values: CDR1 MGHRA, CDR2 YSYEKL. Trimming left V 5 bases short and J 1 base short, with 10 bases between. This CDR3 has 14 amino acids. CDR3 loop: CASSDRSGTDTQYF. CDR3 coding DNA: TGCGCCAGCAGCGACCGTTCGGGCACAGATACGCAGTATTTT.

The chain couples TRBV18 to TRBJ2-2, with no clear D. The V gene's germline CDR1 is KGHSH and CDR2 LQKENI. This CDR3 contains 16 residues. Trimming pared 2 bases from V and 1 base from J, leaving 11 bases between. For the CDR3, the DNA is TGTGCCAGCTCACCAAGAGAAAGGAAGAACACCGGGGAGCTGTTTTTT. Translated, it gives CASSPRERKNTGELFF.

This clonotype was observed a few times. The DNA of the CDR3 is TGCGCCAGCAGCCAAGATGTGAGAGGGAAGATGAACACCGGGGAGCTGTTTTTT. Its translation: CASSQDVRGKMNTGELFF. The rearrangement links TRBV4-1 to TRBJ2-2; possibly TRBD2 for D (5 bases). There are 18 residues in the CDR3. Trimming removed 0 bases at V and 1 base at J, with 15 bases between. Germline lookup yields CDR1 MGHRA and CDR2 YSYEKL.

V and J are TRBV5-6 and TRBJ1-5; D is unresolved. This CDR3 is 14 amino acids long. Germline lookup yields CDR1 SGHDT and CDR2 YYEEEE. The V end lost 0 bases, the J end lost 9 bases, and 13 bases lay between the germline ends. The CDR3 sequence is CASSLAAGPGPQHF. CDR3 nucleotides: TGTGCCAGCAGCTTGGCCGCGGGCCCGGGGCCCCAGCATTTT. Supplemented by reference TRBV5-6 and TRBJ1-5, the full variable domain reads DAGVTQSPTHLIKTRGQQVTLRCSPKSGHDTVSWYQQALGQGPQFIFQYYEEEERQRGNFPDRFSGHQFPNYSSELNVNALLLGDSALYLCASSLAAGPGPQHFGDGTRLSIL.

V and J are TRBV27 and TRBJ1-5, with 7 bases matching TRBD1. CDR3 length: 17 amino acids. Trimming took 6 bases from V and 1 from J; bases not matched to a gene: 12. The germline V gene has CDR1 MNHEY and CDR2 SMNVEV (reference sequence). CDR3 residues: CASREQGWEVSNQPQHF. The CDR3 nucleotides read TGTGCCAGCAGGGAACAGGGGTGGGAGGTGAGCAATCAGCCCCAGCATTTT.

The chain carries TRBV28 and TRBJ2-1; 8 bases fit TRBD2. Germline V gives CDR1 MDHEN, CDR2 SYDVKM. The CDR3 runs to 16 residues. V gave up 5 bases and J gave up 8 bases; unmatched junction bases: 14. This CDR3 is CASSAPGGTRAYEQFF. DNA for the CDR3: TGTGCCAGCAGTGCCCCCGGCGGGACTAGAGCCTATGAGCAGTTCTTC.

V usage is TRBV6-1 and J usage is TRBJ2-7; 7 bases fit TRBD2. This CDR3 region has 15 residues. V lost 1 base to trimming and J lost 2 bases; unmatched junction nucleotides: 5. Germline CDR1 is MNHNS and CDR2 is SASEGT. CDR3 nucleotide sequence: TGTGCCAGCAGTGAAGGTGGTGGGGGGGCCTACGAGCAGTACTTC. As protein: CASSEGGGGAYEQYF.

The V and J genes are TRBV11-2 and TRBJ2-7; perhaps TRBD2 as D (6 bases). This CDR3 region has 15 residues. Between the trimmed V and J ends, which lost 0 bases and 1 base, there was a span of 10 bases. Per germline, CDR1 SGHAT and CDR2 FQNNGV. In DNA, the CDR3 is TGTGCCAGCAGCTTAGAGTTAGCGGCATCCTACGAGCAGTACTTC. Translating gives CASSLELAASYEQYF. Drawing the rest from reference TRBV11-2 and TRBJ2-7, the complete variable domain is EAGVAQSPRYKIIEKRQSVAFWCNPISGHATLYWYQQILGQGPKLLIQFQNNGVVDDSQLPKDRFSAERLKGVDSTLKIQPAKLEDSAVYLCASSLELAASYEQYFGPGTRLTVT.

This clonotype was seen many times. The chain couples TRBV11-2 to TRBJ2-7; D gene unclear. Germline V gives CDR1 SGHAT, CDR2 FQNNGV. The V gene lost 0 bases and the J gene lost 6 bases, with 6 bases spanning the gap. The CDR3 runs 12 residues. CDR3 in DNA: TGTGCCAGCAGCTTAGATACATCCGAGCAGTACTTC. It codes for CASSLDTSEQYF. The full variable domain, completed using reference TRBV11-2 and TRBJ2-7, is EAGVAQSPRYKIIEKRQSVAFWCNPISGHATLYWYQQILGQGPKLLIQFQNNGVVDDSQLPKDRFSAERLKGVDSTLKIQPAKLEDSAVYLCASSLDTSEQYFGPGTRLTVT.

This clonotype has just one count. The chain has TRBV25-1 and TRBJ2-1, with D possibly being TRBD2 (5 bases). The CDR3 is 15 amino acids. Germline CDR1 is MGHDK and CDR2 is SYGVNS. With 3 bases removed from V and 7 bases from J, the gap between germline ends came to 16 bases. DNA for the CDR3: TGTGCCAGCAGTGAGCCAACTAGGCTGAGGAATGAGCAGTTCTTC. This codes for CASSEPTRLRNEQFF. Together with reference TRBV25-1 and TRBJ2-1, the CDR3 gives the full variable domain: EADIYQTPRYLVIGTGKKITLECSQTMGHDKMYWYQQDPGMELHLIHYSYGVNSTEKGDLSSESTVSRIRTEHFPLTLESARPSHTSQYLCASSEPTRLRNEQFFGPGTRLTVL.

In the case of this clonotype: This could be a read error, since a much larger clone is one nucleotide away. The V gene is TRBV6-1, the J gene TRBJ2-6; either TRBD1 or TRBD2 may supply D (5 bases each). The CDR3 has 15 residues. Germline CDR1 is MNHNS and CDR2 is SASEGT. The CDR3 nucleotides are TGTGCCAGCAGTGAAGAGGGGAGTGGGGCCGACGTCCTGACTTTC. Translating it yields CASSEEGSGADVLTF.